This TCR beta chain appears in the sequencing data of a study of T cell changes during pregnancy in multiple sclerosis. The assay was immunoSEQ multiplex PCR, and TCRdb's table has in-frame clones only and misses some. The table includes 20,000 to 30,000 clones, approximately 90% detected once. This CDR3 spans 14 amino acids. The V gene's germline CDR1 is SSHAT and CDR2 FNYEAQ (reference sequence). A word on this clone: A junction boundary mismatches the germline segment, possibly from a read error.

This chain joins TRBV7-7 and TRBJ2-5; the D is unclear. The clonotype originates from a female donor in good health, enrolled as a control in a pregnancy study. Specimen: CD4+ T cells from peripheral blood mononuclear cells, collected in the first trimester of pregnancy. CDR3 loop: CASSRGEYQETQYF. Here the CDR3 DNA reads TGTGCTAGCAGCCGAGGAGAGTACCAAGAGACCCAGTACTTC.